This T cell receptor beta chain was recorded in a study of cytomegalovirus exposure and HLA in healthy donors. Primers for the PCR totalled 60 Vbeta and 13 Jbeta. Repertoires were generated with immunoSEQ multiplex PCR, while TCRdb's copy carries only in-frame clones and drops some. The data contain approximately 140,000 clones, around 72% of them seen just once; the ten biggest clones take up around 1.9%. The count of this clone is one. Its target is not known. Findings and caveats of the study: The HLA-A and HLA-B alleles of most subjects were reportedly predicted accurately from TCR beta sequences. A previous analysis found most TCR beta V segments productive roughly 87% or roughly 30% of the time. At a 0.05 false discovery rate, a later analysis found about 17,000 TCR beta sequences to be associated with HLA alleles.

The material sequenced was PBMCs. The receptor's source is a woman between 40 and 50 years old in good health and CMV-seronegative.

As DNA, the CDR3 is TGCGCCAGCCCCGGCGGGAGGGAAGGGGAGCTGTTTTTT. Translating gives CASPGGREGELFF. The rearrangement links TRBV5-1 to TRBJ2-2; 9 bases agree with TRBD2. Germline loops: CDR1 SGHRS, CDR2 YFSETQ. Trimming removed 7 bases from V and 8 bases from J; junction bases left unmatched: 6. The CDR3 has 13 amino acids.